This paragraph reports one T cell receptor (beta chain). No cognate antigen has been identified for it. No qualities accompany the bases; no much larger clone lies one base away. From a lookup of the germline V gene (reference sequence), CDR1 and CDR2 are SGHAT and FQDESV. V lost 1 base and J lost 7 bases; the stretch between them is 8 bases long. CDR3 length: 13 amino acids, cysteine to phenylalanine. Only the CDR3 part of the read is kept: 39 bases, read in frame from the first base. Each collaborating institution followed its own protocols to collect whole blood in K2EDTA tubes. For TCRbeta analysis, collaborators shipped samples in one of three forms: frozen whole blood, isolated PBMCs, or DNA extracted from either of those sample types. This record comes from a study of blood T cell repertoires in COVID-19 (dated by TCRdb to 2018 to 2020). Regarding the complete study: Samples from collaborators originated in the United States, Italy and Spain and spanned both the acute and convalescent phases of COVID-19. The prospective study material was composed of cDNA or gDNA derived from T cells, B-cell-depleted T cells, or PBMCs. Subjects who had been exposed to COVID-19, were actively infected with it, or had recovered from it provided the deeply sampled blood TCRbeta repertoires that made up the dataset. The repertoires were made available in a free public database intended to serve as a resource for research on the immune response to SARS-CoV-2. The samples were drawn from the first 160 participants of the ongoing ImmuneRACE study and from 950 to 1,500 subjects provided by 6 global collaborators. A de-identified subject ID, COVID-19 status, age in years and sex were almost always included in the sample metadata. Where available, HLA class I and class II types were taken from metadata supplied by the sample provider and were not determined by assay-based typing. Study-wide findings and limitations: Clinical and demographic metadata were provided uncurated, with the amount varying by source and participant.

TCRbeta CDR3 regions were amplified from genomic DNA by means of the immunoSEQ Assay, a bias-controlled multiplex PCR. In the original analysis: The number of nucleated cells in each sample was estimated by amplification of reference gene primers within the assay. To quantify the absolute abundance of each unique TCRbeta CDR3 rearrangement, sequence reads were collapsed and filtered. For each sample, productive Simpson clonality was calculated as the square root of Simpson's diversity index over productive rearrangements. TCRdb re-hosts the immuneACCESS table, in-frame sequences only. Its copies lack some clones; in the studies checked, an unresolved V gene accounts for under half of them, and the cause for the rest is not known. V and J calls plus clone size are reproduced from that table; the DNA served to infer D and trimming. The sample table records some 100,000 clones; around 86% of these occur just once. 10% of the sample comes from the top ten.

The clonotype originates from a man aged 45-65 years with acute or convalescent COVID-19. The rearrangement joined TRBV11-1 to TRBJ2-1; matching of 5 bases hints at TRBD1 as the D gene. What was sequenced was peripheral blood. The sequence in DNA is TGTGCCAGCAGCTTAGGACCAGGGAATGAGCAGTTCTTC. Translation gives CASSLGPGNEQFF.